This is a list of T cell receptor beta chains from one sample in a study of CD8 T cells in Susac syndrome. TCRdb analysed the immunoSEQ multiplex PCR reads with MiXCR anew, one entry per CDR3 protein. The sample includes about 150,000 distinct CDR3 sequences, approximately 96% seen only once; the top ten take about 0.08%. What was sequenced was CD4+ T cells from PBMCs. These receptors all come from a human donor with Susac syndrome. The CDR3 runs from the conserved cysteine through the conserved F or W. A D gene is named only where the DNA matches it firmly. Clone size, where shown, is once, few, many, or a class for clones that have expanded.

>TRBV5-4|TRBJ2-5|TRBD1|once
CASSKPGGAETQYF
TGTGCCAGCAGCAAACCAGGGGGCGCAGAGACCCAGTACTTC
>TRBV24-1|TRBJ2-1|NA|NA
CATSDSETPYNEQFF
TGTGCCACCAGTGATTCCGAGACCCCCTACAATGAGCAGTTCTTC
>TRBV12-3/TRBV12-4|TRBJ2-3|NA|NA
CASSLLDFTDTQYF
TGTGCCAGCAGTTTATTAGACTTCACAGATACGCAGTATTTT
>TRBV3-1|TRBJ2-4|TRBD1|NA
CASSRQGNIQYF
TGTGCCAGCAGCCGACAGGGTAACATTCAGTACTTC
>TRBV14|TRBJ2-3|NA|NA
CASSQAPGDTQYF
TGTGCCAGCAGCCAAGCGCCCGGGGATACGCAGTATTTT
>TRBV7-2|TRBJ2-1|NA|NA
CASSLWGRGAEQFF
TGTGCCAGCAGCTTATGGGGACGTGGCGCTGAGCAGTTCTTC
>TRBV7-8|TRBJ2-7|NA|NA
CASSPPATPPYEQYF
TGTGCCAGCAGCCCACCGGCCACCCCTCCCTACGAGCAGTACTTC
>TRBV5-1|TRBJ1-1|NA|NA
CASSAGAMNTEAFF
TGCGCCAGCAGCGCAGGGGCGATGAACACTGAAGCTTTCTTT
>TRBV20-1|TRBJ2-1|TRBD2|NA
CSAGLAGREDTYNEQFF
TGCAGTGCCGGACTAGCGGGAAGGGAGGACACCTACAATGAGCAGTTCTTC
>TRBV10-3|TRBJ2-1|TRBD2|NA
CAISETSGSSEQFF
TGTGCCATCAGTGAGACTAGCGGGAGTTCAGAGCAGTTCTTC
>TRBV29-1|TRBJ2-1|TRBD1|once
CSVDPGTGGLGNEQFF
TGCAGCGTTGATCCCGGGACAGGGGGCTTGGGAAATGAGCAGTTCTTC
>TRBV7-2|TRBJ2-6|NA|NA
CASSNARPGANVLTF
TGTGCCAGCAGCAATGCCAGGCCAGGGGCCAACGTCCTGACTTTC
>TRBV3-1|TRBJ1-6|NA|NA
CASSQITSGVGSPLHF
TGTGCCAGCAGCCAAATAACCTCCGGGGTCGGTTCACCCCTCCACTTT
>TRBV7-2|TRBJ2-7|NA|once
CASSLAGGISTYEQYF
TGTGCCAGCAGCTTAGCCGGAGGGATTAGTACCTACGAGCAGTACTTC
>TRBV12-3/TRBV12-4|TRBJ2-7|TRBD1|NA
CASSPRGSESEQYF
TGTGCCAGCAGCCCCAGGGGGAGTGAATCGGAGCAGTACTTC
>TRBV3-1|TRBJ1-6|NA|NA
CASSLVGMDSPLHF
TGTGCCAGCAGCCTGGTGGGGATGGATTCACCCCTCCACTTT
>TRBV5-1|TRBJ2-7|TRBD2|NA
CASSFTGTSESEQYF
TGCGCCAGCAGCTTTACCGGGACTAGCGAAAGCGAGCAGTACTTC
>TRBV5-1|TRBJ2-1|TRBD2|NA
CASSPPGLAREQFF
TGCGCCAGCAGCCCTCCCGGACTAGCACGTGAGCAGTTCTTC
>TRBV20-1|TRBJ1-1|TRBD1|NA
CSARSNRGNTEAFF
TGCAGTGCCAGAAGTAACAGGGGGAACACTGAAGCTTTCTTT
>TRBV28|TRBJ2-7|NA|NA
CASSPPTEMGREQYF
TGTGCCAGCAGTCCCCCGACCGAGATGGGACGCGAGCAGTACTTC